These T cell receptor beta chains were read from a single sample in a study of T cells in localized non-small cell lung cancer. The protocol was immunoSEQ multiplex PCR, while the TCRdb copy is restricted to in-frame clones and leaves out a portion. Of 45,000 to 60,000 clones in the sample, over 80% are singletons; the top ten hold 15% to 20%. This specimen consisted of peripheral blood, obtained before any cancer treatment. These receptors were taken from a female donor at least 60 years old with stage II squamous cell lung carcinoma. CDR3s include the opening cysteine and the closing phenylalanine or tryptophan. The D gene is left open where the match is weak. Clone size is not always given. Where it is, it says once, few, many or a class for expanded clones.

j_gene: TRBJ1-6; v_gene: TRBV7-8; abundance: -; d_gene: -; CDR3nt: TGTGCCAGCAGCTTAGCGAATCCGGGGAGCTCCTATAATTCACCCCTCCACTTT; CDR3aa: CASSLANPGSSYNSPLHF
j_gene: TRBJ1-2; v_gene: TRBV27; abundance: -; d_gene: -; CDR3nt: TGTGCCAGCAGTTTTACAGGACGGAGGCTTTCCTATGGCTACACCTTC; CDR3aa: CASSFTGRRLSYGYTF
j_gene: TRBJ1-4; v_gene: TRBV15; abundance: -; d_gene: -; CDR3nt: TGTGCCACCAGCAGAGAACCCCCAGGAACTAATGAAAAACTGTTTTTT; CDR3aa: CATSREPPGTNEKLFF
j_gene: TRBJ1-2; v_gene: TRBV7-2; abundance: once; d_gene: -; CDR3nt: TGTGCCAGCAGTTTGACAGTTGGCTACACCTTC; CDR3aa: CASSLTVGYTF
j_gene: TRBJ1-1; v_gene: TRBV19; abundance: -; d_gene: -; CDR3nt: TGTGCCACACGAGGGGGGTTCCCCTTTGAAGCTTTCTTT; CDR3aa: CATRGGFPFEAFF
j_gene: TRBJ1-1; v_gene: TRBV7-9; abundance: -; d_gene: -; CDR3nt: TGTGCCAGCAGCTTCTATCAGGGAGTGGATACTGAAGCTTTCTTT; CDR3aa: CASSFYQGVDTEAFF
j_gene: TRBJ1-4; v_gene: TRBV23-1; abundance: -; d_gene: -; CDR3nt: TGCGCCAGCTCCCCCCTCAGGGACAAACTGTTTTTT; CDR3aa: CASSPLRDKLFF
j_gene: TRBJ1-2; v_gene: TRBV6-6; abundance: -; d_gene: -; CDR3nt: TGTGCCAGCAGTTACATCCTTGGCTACACCTTC; CDR3aa: CASSYILGYTF
j_gene: TRBJ2-7; v_gene: TRBV6-1; abundance: few; d_gene: TRBD1; CDR3nt: TGTGCCTCTTCCGGGACAGGGCTAACCTACGAGCAGTACTTC; CDR3aa: CASSGTGLTYEQYF
j_gene: TRBJ2-7; v_gene: TRBV5-1; abundance: -; d_gene: -; CDR3nt: TGCGCCAGCAGCTTGGCCGGTCCCACCCAATACGAGCAGTACTTC; CDR3aa: CASSLAGPTQYEQYF
j_gene: TRBJ1-2; v_gene: TRBV4-2; abundance: -; d_gene: -; CDR3nt: TGTGCCAGCAGCCAAGAAGATTTAAGGGCCTTTCGGGATTACGGCTACACCTTC; CDR3aa: CASSQEDLRAFRDYGYTF
j_gene: TRBJ2-1; v_gene: TRBV15; abundance: -; d_gene: -; CDR3nt: TGTGCCACCAGCTCCCGGGGGCCCAAAGCGAATGAGCAGTTCTTC; CDR3aa: CATSSRGPKANEQFF
j_gene: TRBJ2-7; v_gene: TRBV9; abundance: -; d_gene: -; CDR3nt: TGTGCCAGCAGCGTAAACAGCCTCTCCTACGAGCAGTACTTC; CDR3aa: CASSVNSLSYEQYF
j_gene: TRBJ1-2; v_gene: TRBV6-5; abundance: -; d_gene: TRBD1; CDR3nt: TGTGCCAGCAGGCGGACAGGGGACTATGGCTACACCTTC; CDR3aa: CASRRTGDYGYTF
j_gene: TRBJ2-7; v_gene: TRBV5-5; abundance: many; d_gene: -; CDR3nt: TGTGCCAGCAGCTTGTTCAGTGACTCCTACGAGCAGTACTTC; CDR3aa: CASSLFSDSYEQYF
j_gene: TRBJ1-2; v_gene: TRBV2; abundance: -; d_gene: -; CDR3nt: TGTGCCAGCAGTGAACGGGGAAACGGCTACACCTTC; CDR3aa: CASSERGNGYTF
j_gene: TRBJ1-6; v_gene: TRBV7-2; abundance: -; d_gene: -; CDR3nt: TGTGCCAGCAGCTTAGTACAGGGAGTATATAATTCACCCCTCCACTTT; CDR3aa: CASSLVQGVYNSPLHF
j_gene: TRBJ1-2; v_gene: TRBV6-5; abundance: -; d_gene: -; CDR3nt: TGTGCCAGCAGCCTAGGGGGTACTATCTATGGCTACACCTTC; CDR3aa: CASSLGGTIYGYTF
j_gene: TRBJ2-7; v_gene: TRBV21-1; abundance: once; d_gene: -; CDR3nt: TGTGCCAGCAGCAAAGGGACACCGAGTAAGGACGAGCAGTACTTC; CDR3aa: CASSKGTPSKDEQYF
j_gene: TRBJ2-5; v_gene: TRBV19; abundance: -; d_gene: -; CDR3nt: TGTGCCAGTAGTATTACAGGGTTAGGGGAGACCCAGTACTTC; CDR3aa: CASSITGLGETQYF
j_gene: TRBJ2-1; v_gene: TRBV2; abundance: -; d_gene: TRBD1; CDR3nt: TGTGCCAGCAGTGAAGCCGGGACAGGGGCCGGCTCCTACAATGAGCAGTTCTTC; CDR3aa: CASSEAGTGAGSYNEQFF
j_gene: TRBJ2-7; v_gene: TRBV10-3; abundance: -; d_gene: -; CDR3nt: TGTGCCATCAGCGATCAACAGGGTTCCTCCTACGAGCAGTACTTC; CDR3aa: CAISDQQGSSYEQYF
j_gene: TRBJ2-1; v_gene: TRBV5-4; abundance: -; d_gene: -; CDR3nt: TGTGCCAGCAACCCCCTGGGGGTAGATGTGATGAATGAGCAGTTCTTC; CDR3aa: CASNPLGVDVMNEQFF
j_gene: TRBJ2-7; v_gene: TRBV5-1; abundance: -; d_gene: -; CDR3nt: TGCGCCAGCAGCTTGGAAGGTATCGAGCAGTACTTC; CDR3aa: CASSLEGIEQYF
j_gene: TRBJ1-5; v_gene: TRBV7-6; abundance: few; d_gene: TRBD1; CDR3nt: TGTGCCAGCAGCTCCGGTGTCAGGGGGTCCAATCAGCCCCAGCATTTT; CDR3aa: CASSSGVRGSNQPQHF
j_gene: TRBJ1-1; v_gene: TRBV27; abundance: -; d_gene: -; CDR3nt: TGTGCCAGCAGTTTAGGTAGGCGGGGCACTGAAGCTTTCTTT; CDR3aa: CASSLGRRGTEAFF
j_gene: TRBJ1-3; v_gene: TRBV5-1; abundance: -; d_gene: -; CDR3nt: TGCGCCAGCAGCTTGGTCGTAGGATCGAACACCATATATTTT; CDR3aa: CASSLVVGSNTIYF
j_gene: TRBJ2-4; v_gene: TRBV7-2; abundance: -; d_gene: -; CDR3nt: TGTGCCAGCAGCTTTTTCCCAAGAGGAAAGGACATTCAGTACTTC; CDR3aa: CASSFFPRGKDIQYF
j_gene: TRBJ2-2; v_gene: TRBV4-1; abundance: -; d_gene: -; CDR3nt: TGCGCCAGCAGCGACTTGGGCCGTGCCGGGGAGCTGTTTTTT; CDR3aa: CASSDLGRAGELFF
j_gene: TRBJ1-2; v_gene: TRBV7-8; abundance: few; d_gene: -; CDR3nt: TGTGCCAGCAGCCCACAGGGTGGGTATGGCTACACCTTC; CDR3aa: CASSPQGGYGYTF
j_gene: TRBJ1-5; v_gene: TRBV5-1; abundance: -; d_gene: -; CDR3nt: TGCGCCAGCAGCATGGAAGGGGATCAGCCCCAGCATTTT; CDR3aa: CASSMEGDQPQHF
j_gene: TRBJ1-3; v_gene: TRBV30; abundance: few; d_gene: TRBD1; CDR3nt: TGTGCCTGGAGGGGACAGGCTGAGCGGACCATATATTTT; CDR3aa: CAWRGQAERTIYF
j_gene: TRBJ2-5; v_gene: TRBV7-8; abundance: -; d_gene: -; CDR3nt: TGTGCCAGCACCCAAGGGACGGCTCCGTCAGAGACCCAGTACTTC; CDR3aa: CASTQGTAPSETQYF
j_gene: TRBJ1-2; v_gene: TRBV6-5; abundance: -; d_gene: TRBD1; CDR3nt: TGTGCCAGCAGCCTGCCACCGGACAGGGTGAATGGCTACACCTTC; CDR3aa: CASSLPPDRVNGYTF
j_gene: TRBJ1-1; v_gene: TRBV19; abundance: -; d_gene: -; CDR3nt: TGTGCCAGTAGTATGGGCCGACTGAACACTGAAGCTTTCTTT; CDR3aa: CASSMGRLNTEAFF
j_gene: TRBJ1-4; v_gene: TRBV6-6; abundance: once; d_gene: TRBD1; CDR3nt: TGTGCCAGCAGTGATTCAGGGGGCTCTAATGAAAAACTGTTTTTT; CDR3aa: CASSDSGGSNEKLFF
j_gene: TRBJ2-7; v_gene: TRBV2; abundance: -; d_gene: -; CDR3nt: TGTGCCAGCAGGGCCGACAGGCTCTCCTACGAGCAGTACTTC; CDR3aa: CASRADRLSYEQYF
j_gene: TRBJ1-4; v_gene: TRBV5-1; abundance: -; d_gene: -; CDR3nt: TGCGCCAGCAGCTTGGCAGGTACAGAACAGGAAAAACTGTTTTTT; CDR3aa: CASSLAGTEQEKLFF
j_gene: TRBJ1-6; v_gene: TRBV6-6; abundance: medium-sized; d_gene: -; CDR3nt: TGTGCCAGCAGTTTCGAGGGGAGGTCACCCCTCCACTTT; CDR3aa: CASSFEGRSPLHF
j_gene: TRBJ2-3; v_gene: TRBV2; abundance: once; d_gene: -; CDR3nt: TGTGCCAGCAGAGGGGTGACAGATACGCAGTATTTT; CDR3aa: CASRGVTDTQYF
j_gene: TRBJ2-7; v_gene: TRBV30; abundance: -; d_gene: -; CDR3nt: TGTGCCTGGAGTTCCGGGAACTCCTACTACGAGCAGTACTTC; CDR3aa: CAWSSGNSYYEQYF
j_gene: TRBJ1-6; v_gene: TRBV15; abundance: medium-sized; d_gene: -; CDR3nt: TGTGCCACCAGCGGCGAAGGGTCGTCCGGTTCACCCCTCCACTTT; CDR3aa: CATSGEGSSGSPLHF
j_gene: TRBJ2-7; v_gene: TRBV29-1; abundance: -; d_gene: -; CDR3nt: TGCAGCGTTCTCGGGGATTACGAGCAGTACTTC; CDR3aa: CSVLGDYEQYF
j_gene: TRBJ2-1; v_gene: TRBV7-9; abundance: -; d_gene: -; CDR3nt: TGTGCCAGCAGCCCGGACACGGGGGCCTTCAATGAGCAGTTCTTC; CDR3aa: CASSPDTGAFNEQFF
j_gene: TRBJ1-2; v_gene: TRBV6-5; abundance: -; d_gene: -; CDR3nt: TGTGCCACCAGCAAGGACAGAGCTAACTATGGCTACACCTTC; CDR3aa: CATSKDRANYGYTF
j_gene: TRBJ1-5; v_gene: TRBV7-2; abundance: -; d_gene: -; CDR3nt: TGTGCCAGCAGCTCGCGGGGAGGACAGCATTTT; CDR3aa: CASSSRGGQHF
j_gene: TRBJ1-3; v_gene: TRBV5-1; abundance: -; d_gene: -; CDR3nt: TGCGCCAGCAGCGACGCGCCGAGCTCTGGAAACACCATATATTTT; CDR3aa: CASSDAPSSGNTIYF
j_gene: TRBJ1-1; v_gene: TRBV19; abundance: few; d_gene: -; CDR3nt: TGTGCCAGTTCCCCGGGGGTCCGTATTGAAGCTTTCTTT; CDR3aa: CASSPGVRIEAFF
j_gene: TRBJ1-4; v_gene: TRBV10-2; abundance: -; d_gene: TRBD1; CDR3nt: TGCGCCAGCAGACTCGACAGGGGTGGGGAAAAACTGTTTTTT; CDR3aa: CASRLDRGGEKLFF
j_gene: TRBJ1-2; v_gene: TRBV6-5; abundance: once; d_gene: TRBD1; CDR3nt: TGTGCCAGCAGCCCATTTAACAGGGGCTCGGGTGGCTACACCTTC; CDR3aa: CASSPFNRGSGGYTF
j_gene: TRBJ2-3; v_gene: TRBV9; abundance: -; d_gene: TRBD2; CDR3nt: TGTGCCAGCAGCCCTCGGGGGGGGACTAATACAGATACGCAGTATTTT; CDR3aa: CASSPRGGTNTDTQYF
j_gene: TRBJ1-1; v_gene: TRBV6-5; abundance: -; d_gene: -; CDR3nt: TGTGCCAGCAGCGAGGCTGGTGACACTGAAGCTTTCTTT; CDR3aa: CASSEAGDTEAFF